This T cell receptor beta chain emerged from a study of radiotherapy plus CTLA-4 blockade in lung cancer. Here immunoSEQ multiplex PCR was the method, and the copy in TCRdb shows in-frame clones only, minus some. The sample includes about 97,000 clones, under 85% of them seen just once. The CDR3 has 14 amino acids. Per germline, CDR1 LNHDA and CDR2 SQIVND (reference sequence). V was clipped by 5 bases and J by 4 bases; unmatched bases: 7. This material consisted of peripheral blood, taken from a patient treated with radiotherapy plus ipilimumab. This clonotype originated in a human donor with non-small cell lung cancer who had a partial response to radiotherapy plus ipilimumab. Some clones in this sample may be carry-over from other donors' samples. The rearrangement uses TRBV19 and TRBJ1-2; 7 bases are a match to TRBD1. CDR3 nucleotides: TGTGCCAGTAGTCGAGACAGGGAGAGCTATGGCTACACCTTC. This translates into CASSRDRESYGYTF. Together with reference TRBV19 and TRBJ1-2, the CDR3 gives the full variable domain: DGGITQSPKYLFRKEGQNVTLSCEQNLNHDAMYWYRQDPGQGLRLIYYSQIVNDFQKGDIAEGYSVSREKKESFPLTVTSAQKNPTAFYLCASSRDRESYGYTFGSGTRLTVV.